These 24 T cell receptor beta chains share one sample of origin, sequenced in a study of shared clonotypes between healthy human individuals. Generated by immunoSEQ multiplex PCR, the TCRdb table keeps only in-frame clones and is missing some. Of some 480,000 clones in the sample, 70% to 85% were seen once. The sequencing input was PBMCs. All receptors derive from a woman aged 40 to 50 in good health. Some clones in this sample may be carry-over from other donors' samples.

This clone has a single count. The chain uses TRBV7-3 and TRBJ2-6; D is ambiguous. Per the germline V gene, CDR1 is SGHTA and CDR2 is FQGTGA. The CDR3 is 15 residues long. Trimming shortened V by 2 bases and J by 2 bases, and 7 bases separated the two germline ends. The CDR3, as DNA: TGTGCCAGCAGCTTACAGGCTACTGGGGCCAACGTCCTGACTTTC. This sequence encodes CASSLQATGANVLTF.

Regarding this clone: This may arise from a read error, as a much more abundant clone is one base away. V usage is TRBV29-1 and J usage is TRBJ2-5, with 10 nucleotides matching TRBD1. This CDR3 is built from 13 residues. The V gene end was trimmed by 5 bases and the J gene end by 5 bases; junction bases not matched to a gene: 5. From germline, CDR1 is SQVTM and CDR2 ANQGSEA. CDR3 bases: TGCAGCGTTCCTGGGACAGGGGCGGAGACCCAGTACTTC. This sequence encodes CSVPGTGAETQYF.

The gene calls are TRBV28 and TRBJ2-3; TRBD1 agrees at 9 bases. The junction had 9 bases not matched to a gene; V was cut back by 5 bases and J by 3 bases. There are 16 residues in the CDR3. Germline assignment: CDR1 MDHEN and CDR2 SYDVKM. The CDR3 spells CASSRLPGQGTDTQYF. The CDR3 region has the DNA TGTGCCAGCAGTCGACTTCCGGGACAGGGAACAGATACGCAGTATTTT.

This clone was picked up one time. J is TRBJ1-3 and V is TRBV19, with 8 bases aligning to TRBD1. After removal of 4 bases from V and 2 bases from J, the junction contained 4 bases not matched to a gene. Germline CDR1 LNHDA, CDR2 SQIVND (reference sequence). This CDR3 spans 15 amino acids. The CDR3 DNA reads TGTGCCAGTAGTACAGGGGGCTGGCCTGGAAACACCATATATTTT. Residues: CASSTGGWPGNTIYF.

The chain links TRBV4-1 to TRBJ2-2; no definite D call. CDR1 is MGHRA and CDR2 is YSYEKL in the germline V gene. V lost 6 bases to trimming and J lost 3 bases, with 14 bases between them. The CDR3 is 15 residues long. In DNA form, the CDR3 reads TGCGCCAGCAGAATCGGCGGCACCTACACCGGGGAGCTGTTTTTT. The encoded protein is CASRIGGTYTGELFF.

The chain couples TRBV5-1 to TRBJ1-1; D not certain. The ends were cut back, 5 bases at V and 10 bases at J, with 12 bases in the middle. Germline V gene sequence: CDR1 SGHRS, CDR2 YFSETQ. The CDR3 contains 11 residues. CDR3 in amino acids: CASSERGPAFF. The DNA for the CDR3 is TGCGCCAGCAGTGAAAGAGGTCCAGCTTTCTTT.

This chain links TRBV29-1 with TRBJ2-5; 7 bases are shared with TRBD2. From germline, CDR1 is SQVTM and CDR2 ANQGSEA. J lost 5 bases, V lost 3 bases, and 6 bases had no gene match. The CDR3 is 13 residues long. For the CDR3, the DNA is TGCAGCGTTGATTTTACCGGGGGGGAGACCCAGTACTTC. Its protein is CSVDFTGGETQYF.

This clone was seen just once. This likely came from a read error, as a far larger clone is one base away. This sequence joins TRBV6-1 and TRBJ1-1; D perhaps matches TRBD1 (5 bases). The CDR3 runs to 14 residues. Germline V gene lookup returns CDR1 MNHNS and CDR2 SASEGT. The chain's CDR3 is CAGSEGEETAEAFF. The CDR3 DNA reads as TGTGCCGGCAGTGAAGGGGAGGAGACAGCGGAAGCTTTCTTT.

The chain uses TRBV6-6 and TRBJ1-2; 7 bases map to TRBD1. Trimming took 6 bases from V and 2 from J; bases not matched to a gene: 9. CDR3 length equals 15 residues. Looked up from germline, CDR1 is MNHNY and CDR2 is SVGAGI (reference sequence). The CDR3 reads CASRGGDRYNYGYTF. Here the CDR3 DNA reads TGTGCCAGCAGGGGGGGGGACAGATACAACTATGGCTACACCTTC.

This chain uses TRBV6-6 with TRBJ2-5, with no clear D. This CDR3 has 11 residues. V lost 0 bases, J lost 5 bases, and 1 base lay in between. Germline V gives CDR1 MNHNY, CDR2 SVGAGI (reference sequence). The CDR3 loop is CASSYSETQYF. CDR3 sequence (DNA): TGTGCCAGCAGTTACTCGGAGACCCAGTACTTC.

V and J are TRBV30 and TRBJ2-5, with TRBD1 matching 8 bases. The J call may be mistaken, given a closer DNA end match to TRBJ2-7. This CDR3 has 15 amino acids. The V gene's germline CDR1 is GTSNPN and CDR2 SVGIG (reference sequence). The chain's CDR3 is CAWSRPGGPPYEQYF. The CDR3 DNA follows: TGTGCCTGGAGTCGGCCAGGGGGCCCCCCCTACGAGCAGTACTTC.

The chain has TRBV6-1 and TRBJ1-2; 9 nucleotides agree with TRBD1. J gave up 8 bases and V 6 bases, and 7 bases lay outside the gene matches. Germline V lookup: CDR1 MNHNS, CDR2 SASEGT. This CDR3 spans 13 amino acids. The CDR3 region has the DNA TGTGCCAGCAGCTCCAGACAGGGGGGCGGCTACACCTTC. Translation gives CASSSRQGGGYTF.

The rearrangement uses TRBV7-8 and TRBJ1-2, with 8 bases that match TRBD1. J was trimmed by 8 bases and V by 5 bases; bases with no gene match: 7. In germline, CDR1 is SGHVS, CDR2 FQNEAQ. CDR3 length: 13 residues. CDR3: CASSNQGAGGYTF. CDR3 DNA sequence: TGTGCCAGCAGCAATCAGGGGGCTGGGGGCTACACCTTC.

The chain uses TRBV5-4 and TRBJ1-2; 12 bases align to TRBD1. The V segment lost 5 bases and the J segment 8 bases; nucleotides outside the gene matches: 10. Germline lookup yields CDR1 SGHNT and CDR2 YYREEE (reference sequence). This CDR3 is 15 amino acids long. As DNA, the CDR3 is TGTGCCAGCAGAGCCATCGGGACAGGGGGCGTCGGCTACACCTTC. Encoded protein: CASRAIGTGGVGYTF.

This clone was counted many times. This chain links TRBV25-1 with TRBJ2-3; D is unclear. Per the germline V gene, CDR1 is MGHDK and CDR2 is SYGVNS. With 7 bases removed from V and 7 bases from J, the gap between germline ends came to 9 bases. The CDR3 runs to 11 residues. The CDR3 protein is CASTQSHTQYF. The CDR3 nucleotides read TGTGCCAGCACGCAGTCACATACGCAGTATTTT.

The genes are TRBV4-3 and TRBJ2-1, with 13 bases lining up with TRBD2. In germline, CDR1 is LGHNA, CDR2 YSLEER. Trimming took 4 bases from V and 3 from J; bases not matched to a gene: 9. This CDR3 is 18 amino acids long. The CDR3 sequence: CASSRGLAGEGLYNEQFF. The CDR3 region has the DNA TGCGCCAGCAGCCGAGGACTAGCGGGAGAAGGACTCTACAATGAGCAGTTCTTC.

The chain recombines TRBV4-1 with TRBJ2-5, with unresolved D. Germline values: CDR1 MGHRA, CDR2 YSYEKL. The length of the CDR3 is 13 residues. Trimming removed 4 bases at V and 4 bases at J, with 10 bases between. In DNA form, the CDR3 reads TGCGCCAGCAGCCGAAGGATTCGAGAGACCCAGTACTTC. Its protein product is CASSRRIRETQYF.

This clone appeared once. This chain links TRBV5-5 with TRBJ2-2, with 8 bases matching TRBD1. Germline V CDR1 and CDR2: SGHKS, YYEKEE (reference sequence). The CDR3 consists of 15 residues. J was trimmed by 8 bases and V by 3 bases; bases with no gene match: 9. The CDR3 is CASSSTGTGIGELFF. CDR3 in DNA: TGTGCCAGCAGCTCTACCGGGACAGGTATTGGGGAGCTGTTTTTT. Full variable domain (missing parts from reference TRBV5-5 and TRBJ2-2): DAGVTQSPTHLIKTRGQQVTLRCSPISGHKSVSWYQQVLGQGPQFIFQYYEKEERGRGNFPDRFSARQFPNYSSELNVNALLLGDSALYLCASSSTGTGIGELFFGEGSRLTVL.

There are many counts of this clone. The V call is TRBV6-1, the J call TRBJ1-4; 8 bases are shared with TRBD1. Trimming took 3 bases from V and 7 from J; bases not matched to a gene: 10. This CDR3 has 16 amino acids. Per germline, CDR1 MNHNS and CDR2 SASEGT. CDR3 loop: CASSEGKGTGGEKLFF. CDR3 nucleotide sequence: TGTGCCAGCAGTGAGGGAAAGGGGACAGGTGGTGAAAAACTGTTTTTT.

The chain couples TRBV7-9 to TRBJ2-7, with a possible D match to TRBD1 (6 bases). Germline-derived CDR1 and CDR2 are SEHNR and FQNEAQ (reference sequence). The CDR3 has 12 residues. Trimming cost V 4 bases and J 6 bases, with 10 bases left between them. CDR3 region: CASSYTGTEQYF. The CDR3 DNA reads as TGTGCCAGCAGCTATACAGGGACCGAGCAGTACTTC.

V and J are TRBV27 and TRBJ2-5; tentative D call: TRBD1 (6 bases). The CDR3 totals 14 residues. The V end lost 10 bases, the J end lost 5 bases, and 20 bases lay between the germline ends. Germline loops: CDR1 MNHEY, CDR2 SMNVEV (reference sequence). CDR3 residues: CATSRGSEGETQYF. The DNA of the CDR3 is TGTGCCACATCCAGGGGTAGCGAGGGGGAGACCCAGTACTTC.

This chain joins TRBV2 and TRBJ2-7; 10 nucleotides agree with TRBD1. The CDR3 is made up of 13 amino acids. The germline gives CDR1 SNHLY, CDR2 FYNNEI. V was clipped by 4 bases and J by 6 bases; unmatched bases: 3. The CDR3 here is CASSGTGGGEQYF. DNA for the CDR3: TGTGCCAGCAGTGGGACAGGGGGTGGCGAGCAGTACTTC.

CDR3 DNA sequence: TGTGCCAGCAGCCAGGGGAGACCCGGGGAGCTGTTTTTT. It encodes CASSQGRPGELFF. The V gene is TRBV7-2, the J gene TRBJ2-2, with D possibly matching TRBD1 (6 bases). V gave up 5 bases and J gave up 6 bases, with 10 bases separating them. CDR1 and CDR2 from the germline V gene are SGHTA and FQGNSA. The CDR3 runs 13 residues.

As to this clone: It is likely a read error, because the conserved phenylalanine at the end of the CDR3 is missing. No DNA is shown, since the ends of the CDR3 on it are uncertain; the CDR3 is the one TCRdb lists. The chain links TRBV5-6 to TRBJ1-2. The CDR3 comprises 10 residues, both ends counted. The V gene's germline CDR1 is SGHDT and CDR2 YYEEEE. CDR3 amino acids: CASSVDTGWS.